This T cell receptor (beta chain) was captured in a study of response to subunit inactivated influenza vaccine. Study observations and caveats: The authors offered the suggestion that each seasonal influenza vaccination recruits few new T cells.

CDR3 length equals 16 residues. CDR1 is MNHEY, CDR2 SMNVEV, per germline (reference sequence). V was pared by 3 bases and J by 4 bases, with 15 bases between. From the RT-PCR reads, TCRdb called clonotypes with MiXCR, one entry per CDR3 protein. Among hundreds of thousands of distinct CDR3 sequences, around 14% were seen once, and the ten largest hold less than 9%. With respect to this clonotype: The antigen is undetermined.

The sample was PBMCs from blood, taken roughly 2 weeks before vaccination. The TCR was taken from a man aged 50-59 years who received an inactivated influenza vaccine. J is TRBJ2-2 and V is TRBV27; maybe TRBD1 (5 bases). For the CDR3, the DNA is TGTGCCAGCAGTTTTTTTATGGTAGGGGCCACCGGGGAGCTGTTTTTT. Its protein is CASSFFMVGATGELFF.